This entry features one T cell receptor beta chain sequence. Its antigen is unknown. The data stem from a study of cytomegalovirus exposure and HLA in healthy donors. About the research overall: The Caucasian-associated ancestry cluster held roughly 80% of 398 genotyped donors. Study results and limitations: Accurate predictions that matched the HLA-A and HLA-B alleles of most subjects were reportedly made from TCR beta sequences. Sequencing probably produced one cluster of sequence variants that were highly shared.

This PCR relied on a set of 60 Vbeta primers and 13 Jbeta primers. Sequencing was performed with immunoSEQ multiplex PCR; in TCRdb, only in-frame clones are kept and a portion is missing. The table lists more than 80,000 clones, approximately 80% of them singletons. The length of the CDR3 is 17 residues. V was clipped by 3 bases and J by 0 bases; unmatched bases: 9. The germline V gene encodes CDR1 SNHLY and CDR2 FYNNEI. The sequenced material came from PBMCs. The chain employs TRBV2 and TRBJ2-7, with 9 bases identical to TRBD1. This TCR was sampled from a female donor in good health and CMV-seropositive. For the CDR3, the DNA is TGTGCCAGCAGTGACCCCCGGGACAGGGTTTACTCCTACGAGCAGTACTTC. This encodes CASSDPRDRVYSYEQYF.